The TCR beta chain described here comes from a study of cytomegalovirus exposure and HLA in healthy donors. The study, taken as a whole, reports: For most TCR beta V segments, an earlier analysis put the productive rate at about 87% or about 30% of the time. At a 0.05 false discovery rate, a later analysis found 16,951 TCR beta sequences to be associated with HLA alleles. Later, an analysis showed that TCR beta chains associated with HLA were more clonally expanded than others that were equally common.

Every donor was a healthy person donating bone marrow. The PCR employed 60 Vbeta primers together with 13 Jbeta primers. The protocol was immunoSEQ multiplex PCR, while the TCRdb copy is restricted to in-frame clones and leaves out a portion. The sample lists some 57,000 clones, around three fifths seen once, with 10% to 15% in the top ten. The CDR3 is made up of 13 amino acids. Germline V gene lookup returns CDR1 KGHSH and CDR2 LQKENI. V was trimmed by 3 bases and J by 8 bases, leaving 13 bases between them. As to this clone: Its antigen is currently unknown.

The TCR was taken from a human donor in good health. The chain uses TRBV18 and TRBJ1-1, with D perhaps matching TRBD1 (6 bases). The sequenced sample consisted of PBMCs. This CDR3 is CASSPDSRREAFF. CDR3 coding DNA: TGTGCCAGCTCACCGGACAGTAGGAGAGAAGCTTTCTTT.